This is a list of T cell receptor beta chains from one sample in a study of T cells in Graves' hyperthyroidism and ophthalmopathy. A single record per CDR3 protein comes from TCRdb applying MiXCR to the multiplex PCR reads. Seen here are 540,000 or so distinct CDR3 sequences, around a sixth observed once, and the top ten hold around 7.5%. Source material: blood. These receptors all stem from a woman in her twenties or thirties with Graves' hyperthyroidism. Both conserved end residues are trimmed from each CDR3. The order of the fields is V gene, D gene, clone size, CDR3 protein. D genes are given only for firm matches. Some rows mark clone size as missing; the rest say once, few, many or name a class of expanded clone.

>TRBV6-5|NA|many
ASSYSYRSYEQY
>TRBV5-1|TRBD2|many
ASSPTPLAGGLDEQF
>TRBV7-3|TRBD1|many
ASSSSGTGNYEQY
>TRBV11-2|NA|many
ANPGGRIHLTNTEAF
>TRBV6-2/TRBV6-3|TRBD1|few
ASSYRRGRNTEAF
>TRBV20-1|TRBD2|NA
SALAGVGNEQF
>TRBV20-1|NA|many
SARAWGTEQF
>TRBV5-1|NA|few
ASSLTSALNYEQY
>TRBV6-2/TRBV6-3|NA|many
ASSYLGLLDEQY
>TRBV25-1|TRBD1|few
ASSVRQGRADTQY
>TRBV29-1|NA|few
SVEGAGAYEQY
>TRBV5-4|TRBD2|NA
ASSPAGTSGMQY
>TRBV4-1|TRBD2|NA
ASSQDPGLAGGWNEQF
>TRBV5-1|NA|NA
ASSLAARIYEQY
>TRBV24-1|TRBD1|NA
ATSGTRQGQETQY
>TRBV18|NA|few
ASSLKENSPLH
>TRBV19|NA|NA
ASKKLQSSGNTIY
>TRBV7-8|TRBD2|many
ASSSPRSGLALEQF
>TRBV12-3/TRBV12-4|TRBD1|many
ASSLGQGEGTEAF
>TRBV12-3/TRBV12-4|TRBD2|NA
ASRSSGSKAGELF
>TRBV19|NA|NA
ASKRLGGSTDTQY
>TRBV11-2|NA|NA
ASSRSGGLAGTQY
>TRBV20-1|NA|many
SASGLAASLTDTQY
>TRBV20-1|TRBD2|NA
SARPGTSGSYEQF
>TRBV5-1|TRBD2|few
ASSYGTSGRAGADTQY
>TRBV10-3|NA|NA
ATENGGGTEAF
>TRBV28|NA|NA
ASRYHRGGRNSPLH
>TRBV30|NA|many
AWINAEAF
>TRBV5-1|NA|many
ASSLVSTGDYGYT
>TRBV24-1|TRBD2|NA
ATSDQTSSGSMNEQF
>TRBV27|NA|many
ASRGRTAVYSTEAF
>TRBV20-1|TRBD2|once
SAPGLAGFDEQF
>TRBV19|NA|few
ASSNPTGDYVEQY
>TRBV6-1|TRBD2|many
ASSVGREYNEQF
>TRBV28|NA|many
ASSYGGAPGYT
>TRBV7-2|NA|many
ASSLGLAHNGYIQY
>TRBV30|TRBD1|many
AWGGQLVVGQY
>TRBV12-3/TRBV12-4|NA|once
ASSLDWSSRELF
>TRBV27|NA|few
ASGTGAHEQY
>TRBV6-2/TRBV6-3|TRBD2|many
ASRGTSGTSGANVLT
>TRBV5-1|NA|many
ASSLPAGAEQY
>TRBV29-1|TRBD2|NA
SVRKRDSYEQY
>TRBV20-1|TRBD2|NA
SAPTGAGVSNEQF
>TRBV7-3|NA|many
ASSKGGGREQF
>TRBV7-3|NA|many
ASSLVGGGDGDEQF
>TRBV7-2|TRBD2|many
ASSSSAGVYNEQF
>TRBV5-4|TRBD1|NA
ASSLVGQGYTEAF
>TRBV11-2|TRBD1|few
ACGDSLSSPLH
>TRBV6-1|TRBD2|NA
ASSWTSGRAGTYTDTQY
>TRBV7-2|NA|NA
ASSPVYKQSNEKLF
>TRBV20-1|TRBD1|many
SARVGGQGIPQH
>TRBV11-2|NA|many
ASSEGRTAYEQY